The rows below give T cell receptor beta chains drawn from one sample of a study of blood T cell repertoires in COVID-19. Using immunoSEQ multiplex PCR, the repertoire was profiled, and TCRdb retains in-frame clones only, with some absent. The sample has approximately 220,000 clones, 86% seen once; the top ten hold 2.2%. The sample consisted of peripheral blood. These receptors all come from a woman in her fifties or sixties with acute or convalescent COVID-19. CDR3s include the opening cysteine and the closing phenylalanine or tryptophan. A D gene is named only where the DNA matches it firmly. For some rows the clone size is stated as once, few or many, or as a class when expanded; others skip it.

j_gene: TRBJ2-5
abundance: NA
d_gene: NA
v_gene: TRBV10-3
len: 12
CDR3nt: TGTGCCACCCAACAGGGTACGGAGACCCAGTACTTC
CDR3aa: CATQQGTETQYF

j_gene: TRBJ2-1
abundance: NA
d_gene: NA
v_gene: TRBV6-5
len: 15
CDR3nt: TGTGCCAGCACTCACAGGGACCTGAAGAGCCATGAGCAGTTCTTC
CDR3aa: CASTHRDLKSHEQFF

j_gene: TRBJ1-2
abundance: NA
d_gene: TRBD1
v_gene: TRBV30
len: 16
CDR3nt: TGTGCCTGGAGTGAGGGGATTGGACAGGGGCGTGAGGGCTACACCTTC
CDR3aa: CAWSEGIGQGREGYTF

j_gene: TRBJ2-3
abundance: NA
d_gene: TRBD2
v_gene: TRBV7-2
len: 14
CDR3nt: TGTGCCAGCAGCCGGGGGGGAAGCACAGATACGCAGTATTTT
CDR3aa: CASSRGGSTDTQYF

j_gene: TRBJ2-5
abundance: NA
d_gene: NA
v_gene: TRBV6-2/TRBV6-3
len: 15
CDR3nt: TGTGCCAGCAGCCTCCCTCTAGCCGCCGAAGAGACCCAGTACTTC
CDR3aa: CASSLPLAAEETQYF

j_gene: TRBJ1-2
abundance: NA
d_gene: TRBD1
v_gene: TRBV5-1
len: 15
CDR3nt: TGCGCCAGCAGCTTGGCGGGACAGGAGAGAGGGGGCTACACCTTC
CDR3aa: CASSLAGQERGGYTF

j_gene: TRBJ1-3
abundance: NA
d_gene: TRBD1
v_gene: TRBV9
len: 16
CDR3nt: TGTGCCAGCAGCGTATCCCAGGGGGGTACTGGAAACACCATATATTTT
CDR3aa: CASSVSQGGTGNTIYF

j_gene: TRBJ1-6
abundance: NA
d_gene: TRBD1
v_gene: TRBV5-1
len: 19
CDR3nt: TGCGCCAGCAGCTTGGCGGGACAGTCACTCCTCTCCTATAATTCACCCCTCCACTTT
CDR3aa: CASSLAGQSLLSYNSPLHF

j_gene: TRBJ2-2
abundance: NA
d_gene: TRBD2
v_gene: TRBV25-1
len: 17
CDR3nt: TGTGCCAGCAGTGATTACGGACTAGAGGTCGGCACCGGGGAGCTGTTTTTT
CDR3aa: CASSDYGLEVGTGELFF

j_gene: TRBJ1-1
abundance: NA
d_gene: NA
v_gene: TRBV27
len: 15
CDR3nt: TGTGCCAGCAGTTTACTGACAGCGAGAATCACTGAAGCTTTCTTT
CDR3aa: CASSLLTARITEAFF

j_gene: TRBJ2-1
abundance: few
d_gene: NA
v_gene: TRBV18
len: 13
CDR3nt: TGTGCCAGCTCACCACTGGGAGTGAATGAGCAGTTCTTC
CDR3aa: CASSPLGVNEQFF

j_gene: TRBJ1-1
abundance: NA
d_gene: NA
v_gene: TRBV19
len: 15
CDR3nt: TGTGCCAGTAGTATAGACGGGGTTATGAACACTGAAGCTTTCTTT
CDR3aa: CASSIDGVMNTEAFF

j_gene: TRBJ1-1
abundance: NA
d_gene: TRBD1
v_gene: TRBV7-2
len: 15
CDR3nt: TGTGCCAGCAGCTTAACAGGGGCTAAGAAAACTGAAGCTTTCTTT
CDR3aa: CASSLTGAKKTEAFF

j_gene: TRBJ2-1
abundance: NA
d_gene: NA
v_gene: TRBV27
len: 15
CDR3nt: TGTGCCAGCAGTGGACAGTCACTAGTCTACAATGAGCAGTTCTTC
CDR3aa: CASSGQSLVYNEQFF

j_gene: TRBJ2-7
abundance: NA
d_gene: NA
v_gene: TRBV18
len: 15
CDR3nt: TGTGCCAGCTCACCACAGGCGGATCTCTCCTACGAGCAGTACTTC
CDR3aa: CASSPQADLSYEQYF

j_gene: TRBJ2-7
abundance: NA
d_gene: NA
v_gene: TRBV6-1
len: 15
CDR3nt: TGTGCCAGCAGTGATATGGCAGGCCGTTCCAATGAGCAGTACTTC
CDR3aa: CASSDMAGRSNEQYF

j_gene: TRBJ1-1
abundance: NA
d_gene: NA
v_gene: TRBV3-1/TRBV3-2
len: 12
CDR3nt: TGTGCCAGCAGCCAACAGAACACTGAAGCTTTCTTT
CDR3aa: CASSQQNTEAFF

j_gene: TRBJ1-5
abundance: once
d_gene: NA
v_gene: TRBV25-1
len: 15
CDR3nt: TGTGCCAGCAGTGATTTGCTAGACCGCAATCAGCCCCAGCATTTT
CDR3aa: CASSDLLDRNQPQHF

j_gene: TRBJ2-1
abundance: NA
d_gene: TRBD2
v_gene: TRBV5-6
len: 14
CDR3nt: TGTGCCAGCAGAATGGGGCTAGCGGGGCACCAGCAGTTCTTC
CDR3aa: CASRMGLAGHQQFF

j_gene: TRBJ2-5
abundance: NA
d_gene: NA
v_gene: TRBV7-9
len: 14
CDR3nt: TGTGCCAGCATCCGGGTCGGCTTGGGAGAGACCCAGTACTTC
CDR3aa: CASIRVGLGETQYF

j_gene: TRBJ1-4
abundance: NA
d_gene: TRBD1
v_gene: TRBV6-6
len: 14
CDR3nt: TGTGCCAGCAGTTACACAGGGGCTAATGAAAAACTGTTTTTT
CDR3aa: CASSYTGANEKLFF

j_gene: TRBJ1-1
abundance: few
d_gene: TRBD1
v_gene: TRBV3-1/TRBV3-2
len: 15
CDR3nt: TGTGCCAGCAGCGGAGGCCAGGGGGCGATTACTGAAGCTTTCTTT
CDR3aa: CASSGGQGAITEAFF

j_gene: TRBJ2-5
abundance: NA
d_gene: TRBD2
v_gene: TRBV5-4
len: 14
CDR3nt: TGTGCCAGCAGCTTTAGCGGGGGTGGAGAGACCCAGTACTTC
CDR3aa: CASSFSGGGETQYF

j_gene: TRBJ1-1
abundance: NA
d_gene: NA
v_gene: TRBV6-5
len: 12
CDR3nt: TGTGCCAGCGCAAGGGGAAACACTGAAGCTTTCTTT
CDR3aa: CASARGNTEAFF

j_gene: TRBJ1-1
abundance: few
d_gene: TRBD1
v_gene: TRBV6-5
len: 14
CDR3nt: TGTGCCAGCAGCCCCCGGACAGGGAACACTGAAGCTTTCTTT
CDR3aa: CASSPRTGNTEAFF

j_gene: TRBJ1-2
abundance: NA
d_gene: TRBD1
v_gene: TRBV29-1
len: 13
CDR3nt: TGCAGCGTTGAAAGGGACAGGGGCTATGGCTACACCTTC
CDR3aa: CSVERDRGYGYTF

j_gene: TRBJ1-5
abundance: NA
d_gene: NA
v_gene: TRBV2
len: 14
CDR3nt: TGTGCCAGCAGTAGGGAGCAGGGCAATCAGCCCCAGCATTTT
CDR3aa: CASSREQGNQPQHF

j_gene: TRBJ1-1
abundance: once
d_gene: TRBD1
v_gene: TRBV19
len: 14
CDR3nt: TGTGCCAGTTCAAGCACAGGGGAAATCGCTGAAGCTTTCTTT
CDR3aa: CASSSTGEIAEAFF

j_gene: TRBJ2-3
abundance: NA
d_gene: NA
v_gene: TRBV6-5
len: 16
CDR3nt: TGTGCCAGCAGTTTAGGGGCGATGCCTAGCACAGATACGCAGTATTTT
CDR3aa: CASSLGAMPSTDTQYF

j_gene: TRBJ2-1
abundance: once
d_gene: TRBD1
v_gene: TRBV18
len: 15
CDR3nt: TGTGCCAGCTCCCCAAGGATCACAGGGGATAATGAGCAGTTCTTC
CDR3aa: CASSPRITGDNEQFF

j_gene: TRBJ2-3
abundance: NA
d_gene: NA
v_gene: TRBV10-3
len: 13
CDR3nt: TGTGCCACCGTCGCCCAGGGCACAGATACGCAGTATTTT
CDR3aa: CATVAQGTDTQYF

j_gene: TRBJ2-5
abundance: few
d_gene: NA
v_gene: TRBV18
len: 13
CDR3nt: TGTGCCAGCTCACCGGCAGTACAAGAGACCCAGTACTTC
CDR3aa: CASSPAVQETQYF

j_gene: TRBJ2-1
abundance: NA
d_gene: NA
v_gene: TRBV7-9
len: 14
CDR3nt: TGTGCCAGCAGCTTTTCGCGGGCGGACAATGAGCAGTTCTTC
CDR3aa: CASSFSRADNEQFF

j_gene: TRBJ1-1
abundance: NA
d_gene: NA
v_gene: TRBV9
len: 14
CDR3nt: TGTGCCAGCAGTGACGACGGGAGGAACACTGAAGCTTTCTTT
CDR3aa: CASSDDGRNTEAFF

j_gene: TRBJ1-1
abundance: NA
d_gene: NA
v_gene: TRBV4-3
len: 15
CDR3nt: TGCGCCAGCAGCCAAGTAGCCGGGGAGAACACTGAAGCTTTCTTT
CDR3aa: CASSQVAGENTEAFF

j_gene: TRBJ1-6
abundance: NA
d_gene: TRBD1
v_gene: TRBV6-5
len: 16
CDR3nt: TGTGCCAGCAGTTACAAGGGCAGGGGGTTTAAATCACCCCTCCACTTT
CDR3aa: CASSYKGRGFKSPLHF

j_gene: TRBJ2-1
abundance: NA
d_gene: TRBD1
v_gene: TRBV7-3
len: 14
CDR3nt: TGTGCCAGCAGCTCGGGGACAGGGGAGGATGAGCAGTTCTTC
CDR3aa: CASSSGTGEDEQFF